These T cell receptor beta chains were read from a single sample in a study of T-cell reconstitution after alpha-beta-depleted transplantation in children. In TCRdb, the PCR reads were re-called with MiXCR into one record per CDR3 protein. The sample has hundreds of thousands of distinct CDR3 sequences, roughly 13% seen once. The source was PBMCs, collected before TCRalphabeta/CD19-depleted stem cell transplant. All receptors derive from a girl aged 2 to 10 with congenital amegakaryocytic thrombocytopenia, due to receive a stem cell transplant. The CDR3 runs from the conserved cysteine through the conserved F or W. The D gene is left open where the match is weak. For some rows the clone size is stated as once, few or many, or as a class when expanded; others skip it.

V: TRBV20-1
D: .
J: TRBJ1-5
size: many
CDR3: CSARKLGDSNQPQHF
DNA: TGCAGTGCTAGGAAACTGGGGGATAGCAATCAGCCCCAGCATTTT

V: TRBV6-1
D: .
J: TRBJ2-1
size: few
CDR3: CASTFSAGEAYNEQFF
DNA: TGTGCCAGCACCTTCTCCGCTGGAGAAGCCTACAATGAGCAGTTCTTC

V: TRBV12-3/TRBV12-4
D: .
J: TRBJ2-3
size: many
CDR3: CASSFNPNGIRDTQYF
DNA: TGTGCCAGCAGTTTTAACCCCAACGGGATCAGGGATACGCAGTATTTT

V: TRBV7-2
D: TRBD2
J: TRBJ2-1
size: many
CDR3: CASSHGLAGGNEQFF
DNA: TGTGCCAGCAGCCACGGACTAGCGGGAGGCAATGAGCAGTTCTTC

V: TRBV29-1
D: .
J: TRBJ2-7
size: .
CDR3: CSVFFREGVPYEQYF
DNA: TGCAGCGTTTTTTTTCGAGAGGGTGTTCCCTACGAGCAGTACTTC

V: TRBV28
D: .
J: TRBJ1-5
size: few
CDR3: CASSLPGVNQPQHF
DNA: TGTGCCAGCAGTTTACCTGGGGTCAATCAGCCCCAGCATTTT

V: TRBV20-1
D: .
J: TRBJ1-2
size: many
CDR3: CSAGDRSYGYTF
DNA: TGCAGTGCTGGAGACAGGTCCTATGGCTACACCTTC

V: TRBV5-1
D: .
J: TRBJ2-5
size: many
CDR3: CASSVTSETQYF
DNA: TGCGCCAGCAGCGTAACCTCAGAGACCCAGTACTTC

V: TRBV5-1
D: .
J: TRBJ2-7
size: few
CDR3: CASSPRTARYSYEQYF
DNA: TGCGCCAGCAGCCCCAGGACAGCAAGATACTCCTACGAGCAGTACTTC

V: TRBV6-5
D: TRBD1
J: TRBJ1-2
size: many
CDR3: CASSYSIQGLTENGYTF
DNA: TGTGCCAGCAGTTACTCGATACAGGGGCTAACCGAGAATGGCTACACCTTC

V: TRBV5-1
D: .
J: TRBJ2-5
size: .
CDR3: CASSAIGGIETQYF
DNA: TGCGCCAGCAGTGCCATTGGAGGGATTGAGACCCAGTACTTC

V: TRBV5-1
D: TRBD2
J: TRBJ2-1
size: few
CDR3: CASSFVFAFGRGLAGGQKQFF
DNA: TGCGCCAGCAGCTTCGTCTTTGCCTTCGGGCGGGGACTAGCGGGAGGACAGAAGCAGTTCTTC

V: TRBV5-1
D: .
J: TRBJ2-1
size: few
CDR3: CASSLERQSSYNEQFF
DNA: TGCGCCAGCAGCTTGGAGCGTCAAAGCTCCTACAATGAGCAGTTCTTC

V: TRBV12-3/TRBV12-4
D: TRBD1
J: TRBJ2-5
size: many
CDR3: CASSTGQGFEETQYF
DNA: TGTGCCAGCAGTACGGGACAGGGTTTCGAAGAGACCCAGTACTTC

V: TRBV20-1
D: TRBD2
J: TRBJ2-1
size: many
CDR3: CSAREPYSSGRNEQFF
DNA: TGCAGTGCTAGGGAACCGTATTCTAGCGGGAGGAATGAGCAGTTCTTC

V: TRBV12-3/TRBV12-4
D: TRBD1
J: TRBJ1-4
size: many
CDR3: CASSDTDREKLFF
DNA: TGTGCCAGCAGCGATACGGACAGGGAAAAACTGTTTTTT

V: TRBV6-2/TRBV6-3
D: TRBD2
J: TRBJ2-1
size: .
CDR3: CASSYPTRNLAGRGGYNEQFF
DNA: TGTGCCAGCAGTTACCCTACTAGGAATCTCGCAGGACGGGGGGGATACAATGAGCAGTTCTTC

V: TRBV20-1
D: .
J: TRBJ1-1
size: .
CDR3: CSARVSPGAGDTEAFF
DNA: TGCAGTGCTAGAGTATCCCCAGGGGCGGGGGACACTGAAGCTTTCTTT

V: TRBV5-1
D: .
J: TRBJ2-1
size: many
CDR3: CASSLDRIYNEQFF
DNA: TGCGCCAGCAGCTTGGACAGGATTTACAATGAGCAGTTCTTC

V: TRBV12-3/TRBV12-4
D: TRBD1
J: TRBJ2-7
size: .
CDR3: CASSGPGQGYEQYF
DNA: TGTGCCAGCAGTGGGCCGGGACAGGGGTACGAGCAGTACTTC

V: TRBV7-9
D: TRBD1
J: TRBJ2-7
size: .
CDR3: CASSLVVSGTGHEQYF
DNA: TGTGCCAGCAGCTTAGTGGTTTCCGGGACAGGGCACGAGCAGTACTTC

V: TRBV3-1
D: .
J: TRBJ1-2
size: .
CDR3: CASSQGRAGGYTF
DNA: TGTGCCAGCAGCCAAGGCAGGGCGGGTGGCTACACCTTC

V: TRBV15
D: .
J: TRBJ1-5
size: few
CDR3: CATSRGRQKGQPQHF
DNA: TGTGCCACCAGCAGAGGAAGACAGAAGGGGCAGCCCCAGCATTTT

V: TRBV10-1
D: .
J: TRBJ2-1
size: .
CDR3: CASSSGAEYEQFF
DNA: TGCGCCAGCAGTTCCGGGGCCGAATATGAGCAGTTCTTC